Below, 30 T cell receptor beta chains from the same sample are listed, as sequenced in a study of T cells in localized non-small cell lung cancer. Using immunoSEQ multiplex PCR, the repertoire was profiled, and TCRdb retains in-frame clones only, with some absent. The data contain 100,000 or so clones, around 90% of them seen just once; the ten biggest clones take up approximately 4%. The sequencing used PBMCs, collected before any cancer treatment. These receptors were taken from a woman between 40 and 69 years old with stage II squamous cell lung carcinoma.

This sequence joins TRBV5-4 and TRBJ2-5; D unclear. The CDR3 consists of 11 residues. Per the germline V gene, CDR1 is SGHNT and CDR2 is YYREEE (reference sequence). The germline V and J ends were trimmed by 2 bases and 5 bases, with 4 bases remaining between them. CDR3 in DNA: TGTGCCAGCAGCTTCCAGGAGACCCAGTACTTC. Amino acids: CASSFQETQYF. Full variable domain (rest looked up from reference TRBV5-4 and TRBJ2-5): ETGVTQSPTHLIKTRGQQVTLRCSSQSGHNTVSWYQQALGQGPQFIFQYYREEENGRGNFPPRFSGLQFPNYSSELNVNALELDDSALYLCASSFQETQYFGPGTRLLVL.

The chain links TRBV10-3 to TRBJ1-6; 7 bases match TRBD1. Germline lookup yields CDR1 ENHRY and CDR2 SYGVKD. This CDR3 is built from 16 residues. Trimming at V came to 5 bases and at J to 7 bases, leaving 11 bases not matched to a gene. The CDR3 sequence: CAISFGWGTANSPLHF. The CDR3 DNA sequence: TGTGCCATCAGTTTCGGTTGGGGGACAGCGAATTCACCCCTCCACTTT.

The chain recombines TRBV2 with TRBJ2-1; the D gene is possibly TRBD2 (5 bases). Trimming shortened V by 1 base and J by 10 bases, and 11 bases separated the two germline ends. Germline V CDR1 and CDR2: SNHLY, FYNNEI. This CDR3 has 13 residues. The CDR3 spells CASSEVGGQEQFF. In DNA form, the CDR3 reads TGTGCCAGCAGTGAAGTCGGAGGCCAGGAGCAGTTCTTC.

V usage is TRBV25-1 and J usage is TRBJ1-1; D not certain. The V gene lost 1 base and the J gene lost 2 bases, with 5 bases spanning the gap. Per the germline V gene, CDR1 is MGHDK and CDR2 is SYGVNS. The CDR3 contains 13 residues. The CDR3 protein is CASSEFSNTEAFF. CDR3 DNA: TGTGCCAGCAGTGAATTCAGCAACACTGAAGCTTTCTTT.

The table lists this clone with a few counts. V gene TRBV12-5 combines with J gene TRBJ1-1, with D unresolved. The V gene's germline CDR1 is LGHNT and CDR2 FRNRAP. With 6 bases removed from V and 0 bases from J, the gap between germline ends came to 5 bases. The CDR3 runs 12 residues. CDR3 amino acids: CASGGLNTEAFF. CDR3 DNA sequence: TGTGCTAGTGGAGGCTTGAACACTGAAGCTTTCTTT.

This chain links TRBV2 with TRBJ1-5; 9 bases match TRBD1. Trimming at V came to 6 bases and at J to 5 bases, leaving 11 bases not matched to a gene. From germline, CDR1 is SNHLY and CDR2 FYNNEI. The CDR3 covers 16 residues. CDR3 protein: CASSGPGQGRDQPQHF. In DNA form, the CDR3 reads TGTGCCAGCAGCGGTCCGGGACAGGGAAGGGATCAGCCCCAGCATTTT. Combining the CDR3 with reference TRBV2 and TRBJ1-5 gives the whole variable domain EPEVTQTPSHQVTQMGQEVILRCVPISNHLYFYWYRQILGQKVEFLVSFYNNEISEKSEIFDDQFSVERPDGSNFTLKIRSTKLEDSAMYFCASSGPGQGRDQPQHFGDGTRLSIL.

The sample holds one count of this clone. V and J are TRBV6-5 and TRBJ2-2; D is unresolved. Germline CDR1 reads MNHEY; CDR2 reads SVGAGI. Trimming took off 2 bases at V and 5 bases at J, with 9 bases between the two ends. This CDR3 contains 14 residues. CDR3 coding DNA: TGTGCCAGCAGTTACAGTCTGGGGACCGGGGAGCTGTTTTTT. Amino acids: CASSYSLGTGELFF.

The V gene is TRBV6-5, the J gene TRBJ2-7; D call uncertain. The length of the CDR3 is 15 residues. The germline V and J ends were trimmed by 5 bases and 0 bases, with 14 bases remaining between them. CDR1 and CDR2 from the germline V gene are MNHEY and SVGAGI. In nucleotides, the CDR3 is TGTGCCAGCAGTCCCCGGGTGGCGAGCTCCTACGAGCAGTACTTC. It translates to CASSPRVASSYEQYF.

The V and J genes are TRBV4-1 and TRBJ1-6, with D possibly TRBD1 on 5 matching bases. Between the trimmed V and J ends, which lost 0 bases and 1 base, there was a span of 13 bases. Germline V gives CDR1 MGHRA, CDR2 YSYEKL. This CDR3 contains 18 residues. The CDR3 region is CASSQDRARASYNSPLHF. As DNA, the CDR3 is TGCGCCAGCAGCCAAGATAGGGCCAGGGCGTCCTATAATTCACCCCTCCACTTT.

The rearrangement links TRBV19 to TRBJ1-5; no firm D call. With 6 bases removed from V and 0 bases from J, the gap between germline ends came to 12 bases. Looked up from germline, CDR1 is LNHDA and CDR2 is SQIVND (reference sequence). This CDR3 has 15 amino acids. The CDR3 here is CASRLTPNSNQPQHF. DNA for the CDR3: TGTGCCAGTAGGTTAACACCTAATAGCAATCAGCCCCAGCATTTT.

The chain has TRBV5-7 and TRBJ2-7; possible D gene TRBD1, 6 bases. TRBV5-7 is classed as an ORF, of uncertain function. Trimming pared 5 bases from V and 7 bases from J, leaving 22 bases between. The CDR3 contains 15 residues. The CDR3 DNA sequence: TGTGCCAGCAGTCCTGACAGGCACCCGAACCAAGAGCAGTACTTC. It is translated as CASSPDRHPNQEQYF.

The V and J genes are TRBV19 and TRBJ2-5, with D tentatively TRBD2 (5 bases). This CDR3 contains 12 residues. CDR1 is LNHDA, CDR2 SQIVND, per germline (reference sequence). The V gene lost 3 bases and the J gene lost 5 bases, with 7 bases spanning the gap. The CDR3: CASSIGGETQYF. The CDR3 bases are TGTGCCAGTAGTATCGGCGGGGAGACCCAGTACTTC.

The chain uses TRBV6-5 and TRBJ1-1, with 9 bases lining up with TRBD1. CDR3 length equals 15 residues. Trimming cost V 7 bases and J 5 bases; bases outside gene matches: 11. Germline CDR1 is MNHEY and CDR2 is SVGAGI. CDR3: CASTGTGLGRTEAFF. Here the CDR3 DNA reads TGTGCCAGCACCGGGACAGGGCTGGGGAGGACTGAAGCTTTCTTT.

The gene calls are TRBV5-4 and TRBJ1-6; 8 nucleotides line up with TRBD1. This CDR3 has 16 residues. Trimming removed 0 bases from V and 8 bases from J; junction bases left unmatched: 7. Per germline, CDR1 SGHNT and CDR2 YYREEE (reference sequence). CDR3 in DNA: TGTGCCAGCAGCTTGGACGCGGGACAGGCATATTCACCCCTCCACTTT. It codes for CASSLDAGQAYSPLHF. Using reference TRBV5-4 and TRBJ1-6 for the parts outside the CDR3, the full variable domain is ETGVTQSPTHLIKTRGQQVTLRCSSQSGHNTVSWYQQALGQGPQFIFQYYREEENGRGNFPPRFSGLQFPNYSSELNVNALELDDSALYLCASSLDAGQAYSPLHFGNGTRLTVT.

The V gene is TRBV27, the J gene TRBJ2-1; 9 bases are shared with TRBD2. Germline values: CDR1 MNHEY, CDR2 SMNVEV (reference sequence). V lost 0 bases to trimming and J lost 9 bases; unmatched junction nucleotides: 6. The CDR3 loop spans 15 amino acids. CDR3 DNA: TGTGCCAGCAGTTTATCGGGGCGGGAGGGCTTTGAGCAGTTCTTC. This gives the protein CASSLSGREGFEQFF.

The chain uses TRBV10-3 and TRBJ2-2; perhaps D is TRBD1 or TRBD2 (5 bases each). CDR1 is ENHRY, CDR2 SYGVKD, per germline. The CDR3 loop spans 16 amino acids. V dropped 5 bases and J dropped 6 bases, with 19 bases sitting between them. The CDR3 DNA sequence: TGTGCCATCAGTTTTTCCGGGACGTTGAGACCCGGGGAGCTGTTTTTT. Its translation: CAISFSGTLRPGELFF.

The V gene is TRBV11-1, the J gene TRBJ2-1, with TRBD2 matching over 10 bases. Per the germline V gene, CDR1 is SGHAT and CDR2 is FQDESV (reference sequence). The trim removed 2 bases at V and 7 bases at J, leaving 14 bases unmatched. This CDR3 is 18 amino acids long. Here the CDR3 reads CASSLSLPSGSGSNEQFF. CDR3 coding DNA: TGTGCCAGCAGCTTATCGTTGCCTAGCGGGAGTGGTTCGAATGAGCAGTTCTTC.

This chain joins TRBV25-1 and TRBJ2-3; D is undetermined. The CDR3 loop spans 14 amino acids. Germline V gives CDR1 MGHDK, CDR2 SYGVNS. V was clipped by 4 bases and J by 1 base, with 9 bases between them. The CDR3 nucleotides read TGTGCCAGCAGTGTCAGGTTCGGCACAGATACGCAGTATTTT. Translation: CASSVRFGTDTQYF.

The J gene is TRBJ1-2, the V gene TRBV18, with 9 bases that match TRBD1. The V and J ends lost 3 bases and 8 bases, in that order; junction bases with no gene match: 1. The CDR3 contains 12 residues. CDR1 is KGHSH, CDR2 LQKENI, per germline. The CDR3 region is CASSPGQGGYTF. CDR3 DNA: TGTGCCAGCTCACCGGGACAGGGCGGCTACACCTTC.

This clone was seen a single time. The J gene is TRBJ2-5, the V gene TRBV5-6; perhaps D is TRBD1 or TRBD2 (5 bases each). Between the trimmed V and J ends, which lost 3 bases and 4 bases, there was a span of 10 bases. Germline CDR1 SGHDT, CDR2 YYEEEE. This CDR3 region has 13 residues. CDR3 sequence (DNA): TGTGCCAGCAGCTCTCGGGACGCAGAGACCCAGTACTTC. Its translation is CASSSRDAETQYF.

The V and J genes are TRBV28 and TRBJ2-7; possible D gene TRBD2, 6 bases. CDR1 is MDHEN and CDR2 is SYDVKM in the germline V gene. The CDR3 runs to 13 residues. V lost 6 bases to trimming and J lost 3 bases, with 12 bases between them. The CDR3 loop reads CASSRGIGYEQYF. In DNA, the CDR3 is TGTGCCAGCAGCCGGGGGATCGGCTACGAGCAGTACTTC.

The sample holds a few counts of this clone. This chain joins TRBV11-3 and TRBJ2-7; a possible D gene is TRBD1 (5 bases). The V end lost 1 base, the J end lost 6 bases, and 13 bases lay between the germline ends. The CDR3 totals 14 residues. The germline CDR1 and CDR2 sequences are SGHNT and YENEEA. The CDR3 is CASSLGGSPPEQYF. As DNA, the CDR3 is TGTGCCAGCAGCTTAGGGGGCTCACCCCCCGAGCAGTACTTC.

The table lists this clone with a count of one. The genes are TRBV9 and TRBJ1-2, with D unclear. The germline gives CDR1 SGDLS, CDR2 YYNGEE. The V gene lost 4 bases and the J gene lost 5 bases, with 6 bases spanning the gap. The CDR3 is 11 amino acids. The CDR3 region has the DNA TGTGCCAGCAGCTCGTGGTATGGCTACACCTTC. Its protein product is CASSSWYGYTF. Variable domain in full (rest from reference TRBV9 and TRBJ1-2): DSGVTQTPKHLITATGQRVTLRCSPRSGDLSVYWYQQSLDQGLQFLIQYYNGEERAKGNILERFSAQQFPDLHSELNLSSLELGDSALYFCASSSWYGYTFGSGTRLTVV.

The chain links TRBV7-2 to TRBJ1-4, with D possibly matching TRBD1 (6 bases). Germline CDR1 and CDR2: SGHTA and FQGNSA. This CDR3 contains 14 residues. Trimming took 7 bases from V and 8 from J, leaving 17 bases between them. Here the CDR3 reads CASTSRDMREKLFF. CDR3 sequence (DNA): TGTGCCAGCACCTCAAGGGACATGAGAGAAAAACTGTTTTTT.

This rearrangement joins TRBV7-9 to TRBJ2-3; D not certain. The germline CDR1 and CDR2 sequences are SEHNR and FQNEAQ (reference sequence). The V end lost 0 bases, the J end lost 6 bases, and 1 base lay between the germline ends. The CDR3 has 11 amino acids. Written as DNA, the CDR3 is TGTGCCAGCAGCTTAGCGGATACGCAGTATTTT. It encodes CASSLADTQYF.

V gene TRBV6-6 combines with J gene TRBJ2-1, with D unclear. The CDR3 contains 14 residues. Germline values: CDR1 MNHNY, CDR2 SVGAGI (reference sequence). The germline V and J ends were trimmed by 0 bases and 4 bases, with 7 bases remaining between them. CDR3 in DNA: TGTGCCAGCAGTTACTCGAGTGTGTACAATGAGCAGTTCTTC. Residues: CASSYSSVYNEQFF.

The genes are TRBV7-9 and TRBJ1-5; weak D call: TRBD1 (6 bases). Germline CDR1 SEHNR, CDR2 FQNEAQ (reference sequence). The CDR3 length is 15 residues. V was trimmed by 4 bases and J by 1 base, leaving 11 bases between them. The CDR3 here is CASSSQGHSNQPQHF. CDR3 coding DNA: TGTGCCAGCAGCTCACAGGGACACAGCAATCAGCCCCAGCATTTT.

The chain couples TRBV27 to TRBJ1-2, with D tentatively TRBD1 (5 bases). Trimming took 8 bases from V and 6 from J, leaving 19 bases between them. Germline V gene lookup returns CDR1 MNHEY and CDR2 SMNVEV (reference sequence). The CDR3 is 14 residues long. The CDR3 region has the DNA TGTGCCAGCGCAGATCAGGGTTTGTCCGATGGCTACACCTTC. This encodes CASADQGLSDGYTF.

The V call is TRBV11-3, the J call TRBJ2-2; D could derive from TRBD1 or TRBD2 (5 bases each). The V gene lost 5 bases and the J gene lost 7 bases, with 8 bases spanning the gap. This CDR3 contains 12 residues. Germline CDR1 is SGHNT and CDR2 is YENEEA. This CDR3 is CASSPRGGELFF. The DNA of the CDR3 is TGTGCCAGCAGCCCGAGGGGCGGGGAGCTGTTTTTT.

The J gene is TRBJ1-5, the V gene TRBV4-1; D is ambiguous. This CDR3 spans 16 amino acids. Germline V gene data show CDR1 as MGHRA and CDR2 as YSYEKL. Trimming removed 4 bases at V and 3 bases at J, with 16 bases between. CDR3 in amino acids: CASSLNDGGPNQPQHF. CDR3 DNA: TGCGCCAGCAGCCTCAACGACGGCGGACCCAATCAGCCCCAGCATTTT.